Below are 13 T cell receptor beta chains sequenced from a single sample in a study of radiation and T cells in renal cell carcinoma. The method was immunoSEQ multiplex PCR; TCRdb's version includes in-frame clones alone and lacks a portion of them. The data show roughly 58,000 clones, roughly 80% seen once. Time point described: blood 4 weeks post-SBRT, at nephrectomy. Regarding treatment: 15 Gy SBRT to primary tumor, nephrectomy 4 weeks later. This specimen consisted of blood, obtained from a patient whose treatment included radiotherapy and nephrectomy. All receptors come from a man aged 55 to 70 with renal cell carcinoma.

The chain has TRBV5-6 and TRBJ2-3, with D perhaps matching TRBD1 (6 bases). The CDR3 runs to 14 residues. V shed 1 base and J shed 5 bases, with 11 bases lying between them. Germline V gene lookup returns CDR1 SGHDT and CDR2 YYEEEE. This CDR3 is CASSLWGRGDTQYF. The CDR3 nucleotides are TGTGCCAGCAGCTTGTGGGGGCGCGGAGATACGCAGTATTTT. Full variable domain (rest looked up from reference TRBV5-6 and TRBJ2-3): DAGVTQSPTHLIKTRGQQVTLRCSPKSGHDTVSWYQQALGQGPQFIFQYYEEEERQRGNFPDRFSGHQFPNYSSELNVNALLLGDSALYLCASSLWGRGDTQYFGPGTRLTVL.

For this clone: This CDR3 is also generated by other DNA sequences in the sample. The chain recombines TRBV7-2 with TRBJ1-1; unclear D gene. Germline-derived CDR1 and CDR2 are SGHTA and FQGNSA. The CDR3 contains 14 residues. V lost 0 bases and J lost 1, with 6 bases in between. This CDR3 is CASSLALGNTEAFF. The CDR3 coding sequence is TGTGCCAGCAGCTTAGCGCTGGGGAACACTGAAGCTTTCTTT.

DNA of the CDR3: TGTGCCTGCGTACACGGGGCAGGTGTCTCTGAAGCTTTCTTT. Amino acids: CACVHGAGVSEAFF. V is TRBV30 and J is TRBJ1-1; TRBD1 might be the D (5 bases). The V end lost 6 bases, the J end lost 6 bases, and 20 bases lay between the germline ends. This CDR3 spans 14 amino acids. Germline-derived CDR1 and CDR2 are GTSNPN and SVGIG (reference sequence).

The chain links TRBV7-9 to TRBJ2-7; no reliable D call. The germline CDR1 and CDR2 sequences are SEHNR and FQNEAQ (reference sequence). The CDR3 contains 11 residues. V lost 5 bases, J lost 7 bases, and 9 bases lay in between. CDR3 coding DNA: TGTGCCAGCAGCGCCATGAGGGAGCAGTACTTC. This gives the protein CASSAMREQYF.

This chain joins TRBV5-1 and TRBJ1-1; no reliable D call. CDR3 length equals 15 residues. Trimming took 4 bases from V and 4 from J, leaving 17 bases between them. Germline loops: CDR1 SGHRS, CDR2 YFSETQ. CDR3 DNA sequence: TGCGCCAGCAGCCATCCGCTGGGCGGCGGCACTGAAGCTTTCTTT. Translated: CASSHPLGGGTEAFF.

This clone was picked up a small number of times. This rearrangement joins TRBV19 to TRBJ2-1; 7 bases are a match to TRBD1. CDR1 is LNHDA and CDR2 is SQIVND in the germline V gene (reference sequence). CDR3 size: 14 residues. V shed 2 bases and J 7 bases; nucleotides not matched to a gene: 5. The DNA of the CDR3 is TGTGCCAGTAGTATAAGACAGGGCGGAAATGAGCAGTTCTTC. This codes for CASSIRQGGNEQFF.

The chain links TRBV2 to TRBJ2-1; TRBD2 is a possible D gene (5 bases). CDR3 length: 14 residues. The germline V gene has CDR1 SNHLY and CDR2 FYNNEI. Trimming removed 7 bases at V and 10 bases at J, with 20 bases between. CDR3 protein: CASTGMSESGEQFF. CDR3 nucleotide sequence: TGTGCCAGCACCGGTATGTCAGAATCGGGAGAGCAGTTCTTC.

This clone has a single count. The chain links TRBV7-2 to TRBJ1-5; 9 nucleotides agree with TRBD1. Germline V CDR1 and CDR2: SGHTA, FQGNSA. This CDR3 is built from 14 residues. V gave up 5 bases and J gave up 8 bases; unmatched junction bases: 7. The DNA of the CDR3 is TGTGCCAGCAGCCCCGGGGACAGGGCAGAGCCCCAGCATTTT. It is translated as CASSPGDRAEPQHF.

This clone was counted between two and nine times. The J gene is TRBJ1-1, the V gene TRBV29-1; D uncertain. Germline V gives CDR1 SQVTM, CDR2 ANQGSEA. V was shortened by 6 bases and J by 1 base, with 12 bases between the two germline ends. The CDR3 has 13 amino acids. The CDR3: CSVPREGNTEAFF. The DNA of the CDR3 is TGCAGCGTCCCCCGGGAGGGGAACACTGAAGCTTTCTTT.

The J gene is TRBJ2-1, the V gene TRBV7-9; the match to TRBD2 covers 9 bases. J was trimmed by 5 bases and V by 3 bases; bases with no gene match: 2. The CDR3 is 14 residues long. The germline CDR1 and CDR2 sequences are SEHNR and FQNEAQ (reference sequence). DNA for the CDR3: TGTGCCAGCAGCTTTAGCGGGGGTAACAATGAGCAGTTCTTC. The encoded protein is CASSFSGGNNEQFF. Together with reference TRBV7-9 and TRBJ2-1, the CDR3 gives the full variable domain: DTGVSQNPRHKITKRGQNVTFRCDPISEHNRLYWYRQTLGQGPEFLTYFQNEAQLEKSRLLSDRFSAERPKGSFSTLEIQRTEQGDSAMYLCASSFSGGNNEQFFGPGTRLTVL.

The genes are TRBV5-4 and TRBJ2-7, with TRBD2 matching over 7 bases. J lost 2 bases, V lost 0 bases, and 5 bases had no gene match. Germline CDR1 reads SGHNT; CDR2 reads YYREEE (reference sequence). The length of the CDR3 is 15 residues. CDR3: CASSLGAGVTYEQYF. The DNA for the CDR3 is TGTGCCAGCAGCTTGGGCGCGGGGGTGACCTACGAGCAGTACTTC. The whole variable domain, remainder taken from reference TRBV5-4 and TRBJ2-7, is ETGVTQSPTHLIKTRGQQVTLRCSSQSGHNTVSWYQQALGQGPQFIFQYYREEENGRGNFPPRFSGLQFPNYSSELNVNALELDDSALYLCASSLGAGVTYEQYFGPGTRLTVT.

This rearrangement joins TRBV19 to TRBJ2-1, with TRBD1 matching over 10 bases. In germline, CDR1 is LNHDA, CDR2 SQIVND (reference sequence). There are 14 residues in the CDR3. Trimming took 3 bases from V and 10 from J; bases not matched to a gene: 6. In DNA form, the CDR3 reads TGTGCCAGTAGTATGGTGACAGGGGGCGACGAGCAGTTCTTC. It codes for CASSMVTGGDEQFF.

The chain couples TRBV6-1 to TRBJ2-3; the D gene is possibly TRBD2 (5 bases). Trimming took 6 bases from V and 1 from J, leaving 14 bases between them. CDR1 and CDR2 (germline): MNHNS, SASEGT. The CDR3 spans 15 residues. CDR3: CASRRGRPRTDTQYF. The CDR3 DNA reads TGTGCCAGCAGGCGCGGGCGGCCTCGCACAGATACGCAGTATTTT.